This record looks at one T cell receptor beta chain sequence and its context. The sample is drawn from a study of blood T cell repertoires in COVID-19. Per the original data handling: Estimated nucleated cell counts came from reference gene primer amplification. Repertoires were generated with immunoSEQ multiplex PCR, while TCRdb's copy carries only in-frame clones and drops some. That table furnishes V, J and clone size, whereas the DNA furnished D and trimming. Of tens of thousands of clones in the sample, over 70% were seen once. Losses at the gene ends were 7 bases for V and 3 bases for J; bases not matched to a gene: 3. CDR1 MNHEY and CDR2 SMNVEV come from the germline V gene (reference sequence). The CDR3 contains 13 residues.

The gene calls are TRBV27 and TRBJ2-3; 8 nucleotides align to TRBD1. The sequenced sample was peripheral blood. The origin of this receptor is an elderly man with active or convalescent COVID-19. DNA for the CDR3: TGTGCCAGCAAGAACAGGGGGACAGATACGCAGTATTTT. Translating gives CASKNRGTDTQYF.